The 6 T cell receptor beta chains below come from one sample, sequenced in a study of cytomegalovirus exposure and HLA in healthy donors. 13 Jbeta primers and 60 Vbeta primers were used for the PCR. Sequencing used immunoSEQ multiplex PCR; TCRdb keeps in-frame clones, though not all of them. The repertoire holds about 180,000 clones, approximately 84% seen once, with about 1.4% in the top ten. The sequenced sample consisted of PBMCs. The receptor set was obtained from a girl aged 10-17 years in good health and CMV-seropositive.

V usage is TRBV30 and J usage is TRBJ2-3; 7 nucleotides match TRBD1. The J segment lost 10 bases and the V segment lost 4 bases, leaving 14 bases of the junction unmatched. From germline, CDR1 is GTSNPN and CDR2 SVGIG (reference sequence). The length of the CDR3 is 14 residues. DNA of the CDR3: TGTGCCTGGATTTATAGGAGCCGACAGGGCCCGCAGTATTTT. This gives the protein CAWIYRSRQGPQYF.

V usage is TRBV18 and J usage is TRBJ1-1; 7 nucleotides line up with TRBD1. Germline V CDR1 and CDR2: KGHSH, LQKENI. This CDR3 comprises 17 residues. Unmatched junction bases numbered 10, after V lost 3 bases and J lost 0 bases. In DNA form, the CDR3 reads TGTGCCAGCTCACCCCTACCCCAGACAGGGCTGAACACTGAAGCTTTCTTT. It specifies CASSPLPQTGLNTEAFF.

The chain joins TRBV6-1 to TRBJ1-1, with D hard to call. V lost 6 bases to trimming and J lost 1 base, with 12 bases between them. Germline V lookup: CDR1 MNHNS, CDR2 SASEGT. CDR3 length: 14 residues. CDR3 sequence: CASRRSATNTEAFF. CDR3 bases: TGTGCCAGCAGGAGGAGCGCCACGAACACTGAAGCTTTCTTT.

The chain links TRBV29-1 to TRBJ2-4; 8 nucleotides align to TRBD1. Germline V gene data show CDR1 as SQVTM and CDR2 as ANQGSEA. CDR3 length equals 19 residues. V gave up 5 bases and J gave up 3 bases; unmatched junction bases: 21. CDR3 amino acids: CSVCVVGDRPTRGKNIQYF. For the CDR3, the DNA is TGCAGCGTTTGTGTAGTGGGGGACAGGCCGACTAGGGGCAAAAACATTCAGTACTTC.

The chain uses TRBV5-6 and TRBJ2-5; D call uncertain. This CDR3 region has 12 residues. Germline loops: CDR1 SGHDT, CDR2 YYEEEE. V shed 0 bases and J shed 5 bases, with 5 bases lying between them. The CDR3 here is CASSLVSETQYF. CDR3 in DNA: TGTGCCAGCAGCTTGGTTTCGGAGACCCAGTACTTC. Supplemented by reference TRBV5-6 and TRBJ2-5, the full variable domain reads DAGVTQSPTHLIKTRGQQVTLRCSPKSGHDTVSWYQQALGQGPQFIFQYYEEEERQRGNFPDRFSGHQFPNYSSELNVNALLLGDSALYLCASSLVSETQYFGPGTRLLVL.

The chain links TRBV10-3 to TRBJ1-1; the D gene is possibly TRBD1 (5 bases). The ends were cut back, 4 bases at V and 0 bases at J, with 15 bases in the middle. The CDR3 totals 16 residues. Germline V CDR1 and CDR2: ENHRY, SYGVKD. The CDR3 is CAISVADRGMNTEAFF. The CDR3 nucleotides are TGTGCCATCAGTGTGGCAGACCGGGGGATGAACACTGAAGCTTTCTTT.